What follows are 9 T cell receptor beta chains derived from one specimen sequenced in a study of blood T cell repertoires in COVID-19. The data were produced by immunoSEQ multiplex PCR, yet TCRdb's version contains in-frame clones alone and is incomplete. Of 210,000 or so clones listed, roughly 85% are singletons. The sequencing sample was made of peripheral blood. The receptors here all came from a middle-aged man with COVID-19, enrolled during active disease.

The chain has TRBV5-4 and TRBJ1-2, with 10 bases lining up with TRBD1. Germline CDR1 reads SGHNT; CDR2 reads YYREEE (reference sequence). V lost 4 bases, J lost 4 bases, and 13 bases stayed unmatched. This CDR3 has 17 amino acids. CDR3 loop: CASSPGTGDEGGYGYTF. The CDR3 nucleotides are TGTGCCAGCAGCCCGGGGACAGGGGATGAGGGAGGCTATGGCTACACCTTC. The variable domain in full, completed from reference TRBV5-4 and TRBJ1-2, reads ETGVTQSPTHLIKTRGQQVTLRCSSQSGHNTVSWYQQALGQGPQFIFQYYREEENGRGNFPPRFSGLQFPNYSSELNVNALELDDSALYLCASSPGTGDEGGYGYTFGSGTRLTVV.

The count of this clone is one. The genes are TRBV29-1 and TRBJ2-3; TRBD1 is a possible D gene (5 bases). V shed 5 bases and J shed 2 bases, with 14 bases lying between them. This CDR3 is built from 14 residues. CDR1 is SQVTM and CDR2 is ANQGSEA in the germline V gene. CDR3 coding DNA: TGCAGCGTTACCCCCCAGGGCCCCACAGATACGCAGTATTTT. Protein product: CSVTPQGPTDTQYF.

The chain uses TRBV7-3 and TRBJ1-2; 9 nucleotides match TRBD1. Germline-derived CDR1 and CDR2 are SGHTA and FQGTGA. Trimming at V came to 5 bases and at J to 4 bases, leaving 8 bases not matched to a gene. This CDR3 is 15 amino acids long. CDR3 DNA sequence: TGTGCCAGCAGCCCGGGACAGGGCCGGGGCTATGGCTACACCTTC. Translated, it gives CASSPGQGRGYGYTF.

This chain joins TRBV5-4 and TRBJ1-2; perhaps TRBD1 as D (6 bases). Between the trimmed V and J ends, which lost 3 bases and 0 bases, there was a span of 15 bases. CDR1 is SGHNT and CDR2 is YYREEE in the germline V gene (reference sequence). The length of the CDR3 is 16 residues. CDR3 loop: CASSSGAGAANYGYTF. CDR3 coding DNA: TGTGCCAGCAGCTCTGGCGCAGGGGCCGCTAACTATGGCTACACCTTC.

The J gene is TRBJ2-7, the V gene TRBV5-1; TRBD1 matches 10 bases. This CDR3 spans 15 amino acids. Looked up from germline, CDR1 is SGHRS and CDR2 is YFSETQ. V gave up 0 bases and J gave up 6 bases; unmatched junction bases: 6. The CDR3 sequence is CASSLASGTGVEQYF. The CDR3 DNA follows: TGCGCCAGCAGCTTGGCCTCCGGGACAGGGGTCGAGCAGTACTTC.

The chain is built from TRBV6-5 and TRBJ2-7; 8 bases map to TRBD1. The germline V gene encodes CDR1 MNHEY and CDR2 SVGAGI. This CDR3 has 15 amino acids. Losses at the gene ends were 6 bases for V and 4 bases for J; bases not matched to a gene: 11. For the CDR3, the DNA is TGTGCCAGCAGACACACCAGGGGGCGCCCATACGAGCAGTACTTC. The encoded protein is CASRHTRGRPYEQYF.

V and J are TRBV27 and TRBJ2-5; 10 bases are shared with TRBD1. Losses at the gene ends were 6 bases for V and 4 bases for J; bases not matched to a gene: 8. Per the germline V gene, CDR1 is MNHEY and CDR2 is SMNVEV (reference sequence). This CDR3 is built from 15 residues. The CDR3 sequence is CASRPPGQGSETQYF. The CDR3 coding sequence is TGTGCCAGCAGGCCACCGGGACAGGGGTCAGAGACCCAGTACTTC.

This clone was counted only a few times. This chain's CDR3 is CATSKPGTGGHEQYF. The CDR3 DNA follows: TGTGCCACCAGCAAACCGGGGACAGGGGGCCACGAGCAGTACTTC. This chain joins TRBV24-1 and TRBJ2-7; 12 bases map to TRBD1. Germline-derived CDR1 and CDR2 are KGHDR and SFDVKD. With V trimmed by 7 bases and J by 5 bases, 8 bases remained unmatched. CDR3 size: 15 residues.

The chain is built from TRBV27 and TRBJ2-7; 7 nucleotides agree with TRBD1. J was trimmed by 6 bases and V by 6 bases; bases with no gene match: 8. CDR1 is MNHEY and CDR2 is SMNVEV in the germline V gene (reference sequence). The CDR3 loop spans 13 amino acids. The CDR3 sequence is CASRPGQRTEQYF. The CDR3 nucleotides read TGTGCCAGCAGACCGGGACAGAGAACCGAGCAGTACTTC.